The next 9 T cell receptor beta chains were all read from a single sample in a study of blood T cell repertoires in COVID-19. Some clones are missing from TCRdb's copy, which holds only in-frame ones; the method was immunoSEQ multiplex PCR. Of under 150,000 clones listed, more than 65% are singletons. The sequencing input was peripheral blood. These receptors came from a man between 50 and 59 years old with acute or convalescent COVID-19.

This chain uses TRBV27 with TRBJ1-5; D is possibly TRBD1 (5 bases). The V end was cut by 3 bases, the J end by 5 bases, with 8 bases between. CDR1 is MNHEY and CDR2 is SMNVEV in the germline V gene (reference sequence). The CDR3 covers 13 residues. This CDR3 reads CASSFLRDQPQHF. CDR3 DNA: TGTGCCAGCAGTTTTCTCAGGGATCAGCCCCAGCATTTT.

The rearrangement uses TRBV18 and TRBJ1-2; maybe TRBD1 (6 bases). There are 14 residues in the CDR3. CDR1 and CDR2 (germline): KGHSH, LQKENI. The V gene lost 3 bases and the J gene lost 4 bases, with 12 bases spanning the gap. The CDR3 sequence: CASSPTGLGYGYTF. CDR3 DNA sequence: TGTGCCAGCTCACCTACAGGGTTGGGCTATGGCTACACCTTC.

This chain joins TRBV2 and TRBJ2-3; the match to TRBD2 covers 9 bases. Unmatched junction bases numbered 7, after V lost 7 bases and J lost 2 bases. This CDR3 has 15 residues. Germline CDR1 and CDR2: SNHLY and FYNNEI. The CDR3 DNA is TGTGCCAGCAATGGGCTAGCGGGAACCACAGATACGCAGTATTTT. Amino acid sequence: CASNGLAGTTDTQYF.

This clone was counted only a few times. The chain combines TRBV6-4 with TRBJ1-6; D is unresolved. The CDR3 extends over 13 amino acids. Deletions cut 4 bases from V and 7 bases from J, with 8 bases between. Germline CDR1 is MRHNA and CDR2 is SNTAGT. CDR3 in DNA: TGTGCCAGCAGTGTTAACGAGAATTCACCCCTCCACTTT. This translates into CASSVNENSPLHF.

A single count supports this clone. The J gene is TRBJ2-5, the V gene TRBV13, with 10 nucleotides matching TRBD2. With V trimmed by 5 bases and J by 2 bases, 5 bases remained unmatched. The CDR3 is 15 residues long. The germline gives CDR1 PRHDT, CDR2 FYEKMQ (reference sequence). The CDR3 DNA reads TGTGCCAGCAGCCGAGCGGGGGGGCCACAAGAGACCCAGTACTTC. Residues: CASSRAGGPQETQYF.

The J gene is TRBJ2-1, the V gene TRBV6-5, with 7 nucleotides matching TRBD1. Germline V gene data show CDR1 as MNHEY and CDR2 as SVGAGI. Trimming at V came to 4 bases and at J to 14 bases, leaving 8 bases not matched to a gene. The CDR3 contains 12 residues. The DNA of the CDR3 is TGTGCCAGCAGTTTCGACAGGGCGGCCAAGTTCTTC. Amino acids: CASSFDRAAKFF.

The rearrangement uses TRBV6-5 and TRBJ2-1, with TRBD2 as a possible D gene (6 bases). The CDR3 extends over 16 amino acids. Per the germline V gene, CDR1 is MNHEY and CDR2 is SVGAGI. Between the trimmed V and J ends, which lost 1 base and 2 bases, there was a span of 12 bases. CDR3 residues: CASSYFRGTTYNEQFF. The CDR3 DNA reads TGTGCCAGCAGTTACTTCCGGGGGACCACCTACAATGAGCAGTTCTTC.

The chain recombines TRBV27 with TRBJ1-2, with 7 bases that match TRBD1. V trimming: 5 bases; J trimming: 3 bases; junction bases outside the gene matches: 6. Germline loops: CDR1 MNHEY, CDR2 SMNVEV (reference sequence). The CDR3 has 14 amino acids. CDR3 sequence: CASSLRGNDYGYTF. In DNA, the CDR3 is TGTGCCAGCAGTCTCAGGGGGAACGACTATGGCTACACCTTC.

The chain links TRBV2 to TRBJ1-3, with D unclear. The CDR3 consists of 15 residues. With 2 bases removed from V and 0 bases from J, the gap between germline ends came to 8 bases. The V gene's germline CDR1 is SNHLY and CDR2 FYNNEI. For the CDR3, the DNA is TGTGCCAGCAGTGAATACCTACCCTCTGGAAACACCATATATTTT. Encoded protein: CASSEYLPSGNTIYF.